This T cell receptor (beta chain) was identified during a study of T cell repertoires in cytomegalovirus infection. TCRdb reanalysed the reads using MiXCR and keeps one entry per CDR3 protein. The profile shows about 340,000 distinct CDR3 sequences, 29% of them singletons. The V gene lost 3 bases and the J gene lost 4 bases, with 9 bases spanning the gap. The CDR3 is 13 residues long. CDR1 and CDR2 from the germline V gene are KGHSH and LQKENI. A word on this clonotype: What it recognizes is unknown.

The rearrangement uses TRBV18 and TRBJ1-1; D gene unclear. Sample: cultured PBMCs, taken from culture after CMV antigen stimulation. This sequence was found in a human donor in good health (CMV status not recorded). Some clones in this sample may be carry-over from other donors' samples. As DNA, the CDR3 is TGTGCCAGCTCACCGGACCTCCGCACTGAAGCTTTCTTT. Protein product: CASSPDLRTEAFF.